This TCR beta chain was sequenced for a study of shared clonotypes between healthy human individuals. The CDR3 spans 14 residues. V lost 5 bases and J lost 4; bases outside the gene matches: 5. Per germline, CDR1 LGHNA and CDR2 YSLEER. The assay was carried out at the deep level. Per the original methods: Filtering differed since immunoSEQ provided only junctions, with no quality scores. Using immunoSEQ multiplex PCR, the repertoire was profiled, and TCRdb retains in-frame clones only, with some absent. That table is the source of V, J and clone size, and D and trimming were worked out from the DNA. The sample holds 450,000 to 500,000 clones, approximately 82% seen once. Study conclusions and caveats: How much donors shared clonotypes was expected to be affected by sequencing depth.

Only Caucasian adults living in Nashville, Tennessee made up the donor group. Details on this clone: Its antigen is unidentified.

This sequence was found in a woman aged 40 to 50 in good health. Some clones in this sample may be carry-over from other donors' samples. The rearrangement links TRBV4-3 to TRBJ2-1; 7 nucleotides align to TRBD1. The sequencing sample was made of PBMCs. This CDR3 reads CASSLGGAYNEQFF. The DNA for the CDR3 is TGCGCCAGCAGCTTAGGGGGCGCGTACAATGAGCAGTTCTTC.